The 7 T cell receptor beta chains presented below share a single source sample, sequenced in a study of T cell responses to AZD1222 COVID-19 vaccine. TCRdb's table, derived via immunoSEQ multiplex PCR, lists solely in-frame clones and lacks some. The data contain 50,000 to 75,000 clones, 76% of them singletons. Source: peripheral blood, taken on day 0 of AZD1222 vaccination. Receptor source: an adult in good health.

V and J are TRBV19 and TRBJ1-1; a possible D gene is TRBD1 (5 bases). CDR1 is LNHDA and CDR2 is SQIVND in the germline V gene (reference sequence). The CDR3 sequence is 15 residues long. V lost 0 bases and J 5 bases, leaving 13 bases between the germline ends. The CDR3 region is CASSIDSRGWTEAFF. CDR3 sequence (DNA): TGTGCCAGTAGTATAGATTCGAGGGGTTGGACTGAAGCTTTCTTT.

The chain combines TRBV19 with TRBJ2-1, with TRBD2 identical over 10 bases. CDR1 is LNHDA, CDR2 SQIVND, per germline (reference sequence). Trimming cost V 5 bases and J 9 bases; bases outside gene matches: 7. CDR3 length: 14 amino acids. CDR3 in amino acids: CASSGSGGAGEQFF. The CDR3 DNA sequence: TGTGCCAGTAGTGGCAGCGGGGGGGCCGGTGAGCAGTTCTTC.

This rearrangement joins TRBV18 to TRBJ1-5, with D possibly TRBD1 on 5 matching bases. Germline V CDR1 and CDR2: KGHSH, LQKENI. Trimming cost V 6 bases and J 6 bases, with 18 bases left between them. The CDR3 runs to 15 residues. The CDR3 reads CASSFERGTGQPQHF. CDR3 nucleotides: TGTGCCAGCTCTTTCGAGCGGGGGACGGGTCAGCCCCAGCATTTT.

The chain is built from TRBV7-8 and TRBJ1-2; 9 positions agree with TRBD1. The CDR3 spans 16 residues. V was pared by 5 bases and J by 2 bases, with 9 bases of the junction left unmatched. Germline V gene data show CDR1 as SGHVS and CDR2 as FQNEAQ. The CDR3 is CASSAYRTGDNYGYTF. CDR3 nucleotide sequence: TGTGCCAGCAGCGCGTACAGGACAGGGGACAACTATGGCTACACCTTC.

The V and J genes are TRBV2 and TRBJ2-1; D is unclear. From germline, CDR1 is SNHLY and CDR2 FYNNEI. Trimming removed 7 bases at V and 4 bases at J, with 8 bases between. The CDR3 runs 12 residues. CDR3 sequence: CASKFGYNEQFF. The CDR3 nucleotides are TGTGCCAGCAAGTTCGGGTACAATGAGCAGTTCTTC.

This sequence joins TRBV25-1 and TRBJ2-3; D call uncertain. CDR3 size: 12 residues. Per germline, CDR1 MGHDK and CDR2 SYGVNS. V was clipped by 4 bases and J by 2 bases, with 4 bases between them. The CDR3 sequence: CASSVNTDTQYF. As DNA, the CDR3 is TGTGCCAGCAGTGTAAACACAGATACGCAGTATTTT.

The V and J genes are TRBV5-4 and TRBJ2-1; TRBD2 aligns across 7 bases. The CDR3 runs 15 residues. The V segment lost 0 bases and the J segment 5 bases; nucleotides outside the gene matches: 5. Per germline, CDR1 SGHNT and CDR2 YYREEE (reference sequence). CDR3 DNA: TGTGCCAGCAGCTTGGAGGCTAGCGGCCACAATGAGCAGTTCTTC. Amino acids: CASSLEASGHNEQFF. Variable domain in full (rest from reference TRBV5-4 and TRBJ2-1): ETGVTQSPTHLIKTRGQQVTLRCSSQSGHNTVSWYQQALGQGPQFIFQYYREEENGRGNFPPRFSGLQFPNYSSELNVNALELDDSALYLCASSLEASGHNEQFFGPGTRLTVL.